Each of the 9 T cell receptor beta chains below was sequenced from the same sample in a study of cytomegalovirus exposure and HLA in healthy donors listed by TCRdb under 2017. Libraries were built with the immunoSEQ multiplex PCR assay. The multiplex PCR relied on a mix of 60 forward primers for TCR Vbeta segments and 13 reverse primers for TCR Jbeta segments. The source is immuneACCESS, and TCRdb retained only in-frame sequences with V and J called. Part of the clones is not carried over; for the studies checked, unresolved V genes explain less than half of this, and the remainder is unexplained. The sample includes 95,000 to 150,000 clones, with around 80% observed a single time. The ten top clones hold roughly 10% of the sample. The material sequenced was PBMCs. The receptors originated from a man under 40 in good health and CMV-seropositive.

This chain joins TRBV6-5 and TRBJ2-7; D unresolved. The CDR3 has 13 amino acids. Germline CDR1 MNHEY, CDR2 SVGAGI. V lost 5 bases to trimming and J lost 9 bases, with 17 bases between them. Here the CDR3 reads CASSLDWLQVQYF. As DNA, the CDR3 is TGTGCCAGCAGTCTCGACTGGCTGCAAGTGCAGTACTTC.

This clone has a handful of counts. V is TRBV6-5 and J is TRBJ1-3; D may be TRBD1 (5 bases). The CDR3 is 16 residues long. Trimming shortened V by 2 bases and J by 7 bases, and 18 bases separated the two germline ends. Per germline, CDR1 MNHEY and CDR2 SVGAGI. DNA for the CDR3: TGTGCCAGCAGTTACACTCGAGGACCAGGGAGGAACACCATATATTTT. It is translated as CASSYTRGPGRNTIYF.

The gene calls are TRBV7-3 and TRBJ2-2; a possible D gene is TRBD2 (6 bases). Germline values: CDR1 SGHTA, CDR2 FQGTGA. The ends were cut back, 5 bases at V and 6 bases at J, with 16 bases in the middle. The CDR3 length is 15 residues. The CDR3 DNA sequence: TGTGCCAGCAGCCCCGGGACTCCCAGGGCCGGGGAGCTGTTTTTT. Protein product: CASSPGTPRAGELFF.

The chain has TRBV14 and TRBJ2-5, with TRBD2 identical over 9 bases. This CDR3 is 17 amino acids long. Germline CDR1 and CDR2: SGHDN and FVKESK. V lost 3 bases to trimming and J lost 5 bases; unmatched junction nucleotides: 13. The CDR3 coding sequence is TGTGCCAGCAGCCAGGGTCCAATAGCGGGAGTCCGGGAGACCCAGTACTTC. It is translated as CASSQGPIAGVRETQYF.

As to this clone: At one end the junction does not follow the germline gene, possibly because of a read error. Within the sample, other DNA sequences also encode this same CDR3. V and J are TRBV11-2 and TRBJ1-2, with 12 bases aligning to TRBD1. This CDR3 is built from 16 residues. Germline V gene sequence: CDR1 SGHAT, CDR2 FQNNGV. The CDR3 spells CASSLGGQGANYGYTF. CDR3 nucleotides: TGCGCCAGCAGCTTAGGGGGACAGGGGGCGAACTATGGCTACACCTTC.

V gene TRBV6-6 combines with J gene TRBJ2-7; 8 bases map to TRBD2. V trimming: 9 bases; J trimming: 6 bases; junction bases outside the gene matches: 7. This CDR3 spans 12 amino acids. Germline assignment: CDR1 MNHNY and CDR2 SVGAGI (reference sequence). CDR3 loop: CASRSGGSEQYF. The CDR3 DNA reads TGTGCCAGTCGGAGCGGGGGTTCCGAGCAGTACTTC.

This chain connects TRBV7-8 to TRBJ2-7; 10 bases are a match to TRBD1. CDR3 length: 15 amino acids. CDR1 SGHVS and CDR2 FQNEAQ come from the germline V gene. The V segment lost 5 bases and the J segment 3 bases; nucleotides outside the gene matches: 7. The CDR3 DNA reads TGTGCCAGCAGCCTAGGACAGGGGGTTTTCTACGAGCAGTACTTC. Translation: CASSLGQGVFYEQYF.

This clone occurred a few times. This chain links TRBV4-3 with TRBJ2-3, with TRBD1 identical over 9 bases. Trimming at V came to 3 bases and at J to 4 bases, leaving 5 bases not matched to a gene. The CDR3 runs to 15 residues. Germline V gives CDR1 LGHNA, CDR2 YSLEER. The CDR3 region is CASSHGQGSADTQYF. Here the CDR3 DNA reads TGCGCCAGCAGCCATGGACAGGGGTCCGCAGATACGCAGTATTTT.

The chain has TRBV30 and TRBJ1-2; weak D call: TRBD1 (6 bases). The CDR3 extends over 13 amino acids. The V gene lost 2 bases and the J gene lost 8 bases, with 15 bases spanning the gap. CDR1 is GTSNPN and CDR2 is SVGIG in the germline V gene (reference sequence). The CDR3 protein is CAWSMGASAGYTF. In nucleotides, the CDR3 is TGTGCCTGGAGTATGGGGGCAAGCGCCGGCTACACCTTC.